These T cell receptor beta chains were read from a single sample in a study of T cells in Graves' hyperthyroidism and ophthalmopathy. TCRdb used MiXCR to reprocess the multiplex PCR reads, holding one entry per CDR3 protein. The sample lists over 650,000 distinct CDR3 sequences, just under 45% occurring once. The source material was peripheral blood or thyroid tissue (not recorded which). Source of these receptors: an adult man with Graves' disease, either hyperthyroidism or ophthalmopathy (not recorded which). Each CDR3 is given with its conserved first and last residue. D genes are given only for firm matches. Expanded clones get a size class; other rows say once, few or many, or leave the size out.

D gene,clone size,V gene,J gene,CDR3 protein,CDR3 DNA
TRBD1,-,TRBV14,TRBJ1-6,CASSQGQGKNSPLHF,TGTGCCAGCAGCCAAGGACAGGGAAAAAATTCACCCCTCCACTTT
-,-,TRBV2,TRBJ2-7,CASSPTGTQRYEQYF,TGTGCCAGCAGTCCAACCGGGACCCAGCGGTACGAGCAGTACTTC
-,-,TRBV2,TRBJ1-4,CASSVKKGLPNEKLFF,TGTGCCAGCAGTGTAAAAAAAGGTCTCCCTAATGAAAAACTGTTTTTT
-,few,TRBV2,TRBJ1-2,CASSIRGYNYGYTF,TGTGCCAGTAGTATCCGCGGATACAACTATGGCTACACCTTC
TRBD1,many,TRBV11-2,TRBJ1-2,CASSPRTTGVGYTF,TGTGCCAGCAGCCCCAGGACGACAGGGGTTGGCTACACCTTC
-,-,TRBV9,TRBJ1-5,CASSQVPTWAGNQPQHF,TGTGCCAGCAGCCAAGTCCCGACTTGGGCGGGAAATCAGCCCCAGCATTTT
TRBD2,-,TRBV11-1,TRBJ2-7,CASSLGLAGLSYEQYF,TGTGCCAGCAGTTTAGGGCTAGCGGGCCTCTCTTACGAGCAGTACTTC
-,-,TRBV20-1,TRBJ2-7,CSAGTGGAGYEQYF,TGCAGTGCTGGGACTGGGGGCGCAGGATACGAGCAGTACTTC
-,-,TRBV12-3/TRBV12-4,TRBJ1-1,CATRPYGTEAFF,TGTGCCACCCGCCCCTACGGCACTGAAGCTTTCTTT
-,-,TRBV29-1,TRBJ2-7,CSASQGGPQQYF,TGCAGCGCCAGCCAGGGCGGGCCGCAGCAGTACTTC
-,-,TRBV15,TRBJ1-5,CATSDDPAQPQHF,TGTGCCACCAGCGACGACCCGGCCCAGCCCCAGCATTTT
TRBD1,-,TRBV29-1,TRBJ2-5,CSVERAATGGLETQYF,TGCAGCGTTGAACGTGCTGCGACAGGGGGATTAGAGACCCAGTACTTC
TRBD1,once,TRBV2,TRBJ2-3,CAIRDRAETDTQYF,TGTGCCATCAGGGACAGGGCGGAGACAGATACGCAGTATTTT
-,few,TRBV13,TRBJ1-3,CASSLGGGLRGSGNTIYF,TGTGCCAGCAGCTTAGGTGGAGGGTTGCGGGGCTCTGGAAACACCATATATTTT
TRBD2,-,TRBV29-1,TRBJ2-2,CSVEASGRTGELFF,TGCAGCGTTGAGGCTAGCGGGAGAACCGGGGAGCTGTTTTTT
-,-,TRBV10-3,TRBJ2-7,CAISGGTRQHF,TGTGCCATCAGTGGGGGAACACGTCAACACTTC
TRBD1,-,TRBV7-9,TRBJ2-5,CASSLSRTGKVGETQYF,TGTGCCAGCAGCTTATCCCGGACAGGGAAAGTGGGGGAGACCCAGTACTTC
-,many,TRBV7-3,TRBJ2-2,CASSVARGSGVGELFF,TGTGCCAGCAGCGTCGCTAGGGGGAGTGGAGTCGGGGAGCTGTTTTTT
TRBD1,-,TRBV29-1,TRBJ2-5,CSTGQGGMETQYF,TGCAGCACGGGACAGGGGGGCATGGAGACCCAGTACTTC